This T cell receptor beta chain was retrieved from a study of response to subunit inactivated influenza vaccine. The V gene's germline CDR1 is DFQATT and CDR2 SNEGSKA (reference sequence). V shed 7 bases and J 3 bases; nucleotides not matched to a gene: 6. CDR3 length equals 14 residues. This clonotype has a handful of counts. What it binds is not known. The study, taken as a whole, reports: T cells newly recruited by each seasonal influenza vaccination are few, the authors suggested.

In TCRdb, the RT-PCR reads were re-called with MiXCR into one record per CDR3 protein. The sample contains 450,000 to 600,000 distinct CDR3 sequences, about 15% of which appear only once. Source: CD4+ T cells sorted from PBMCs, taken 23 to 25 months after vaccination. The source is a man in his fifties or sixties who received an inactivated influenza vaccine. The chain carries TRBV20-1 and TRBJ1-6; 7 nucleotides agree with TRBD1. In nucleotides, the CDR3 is TGCAGTGTTGGGGGACAGAGCTATAATTCACCCCTCCACTTT. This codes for CSVGGQSYNSPLHF.